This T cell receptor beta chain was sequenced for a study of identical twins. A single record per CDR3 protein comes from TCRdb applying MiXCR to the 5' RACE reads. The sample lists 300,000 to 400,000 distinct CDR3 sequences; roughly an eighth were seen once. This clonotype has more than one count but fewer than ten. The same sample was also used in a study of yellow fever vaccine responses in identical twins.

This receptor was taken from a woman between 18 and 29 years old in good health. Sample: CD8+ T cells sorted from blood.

In nucleotides, the CDR3 is TGTGCCACCAGCAGAGGGGCAGGGGGGGACACTGAAGCTTTCTTT. It yields the protein CATSRGAGGDTEAFF. The chain links TRBV15 to TRBJ1-1; 7 bases match TRBD1. The CDR3 is made up of 15 amino acids. Germline V gives CDR1 LNHNV, CDR2 YYDKDF (reference sequence). Trimming removed 1 base from V and 3 bases from J; junction bases left unmatched: 5.